The 19 T cell receptor beta chains presented below share a single source sample, sequenced in a study of shared clonotypes between healthy human individuals. Profiled with immunoSEQ multiplex PCR; TCRdb holds only in-frame clones, not every one. The sample carries roughly 490,000 clones, 60% to 85% recorded once. The sample comprised PBMCs. Receptors originate from a woman in her 40s in good health. Some clones in this sample may be carry-over from other donors' samples.

V gene TRBV29-1 combines with J gene TRBJ2-1; 14 positions match TRBD2. Germline CDR1 and CDR2: SQVTM and ANQGSEA. The CDR3 runs 16 residues. J was trimmed by 3 bases and V by 7 bases; bases with no gene match: 8. CDR3 sequence (DNA): TGCAGCGCGACTAGCGGGAGGGCCTATTTCTACAATGAGCAGTTCTTC. Translation gives CSATSGRAYFYNEQFF.

The chain uses TRBV28 and TRBJ1-4; D gene unclear. V was pared by 5 bases and J by 2 bases, with 12 bases between. CDR3 length: 15 residues. In germline, CDR1 is MDHEN, CDR2 SYDVKM. CDR3 bases: TGTGCCAGCAGTGCCCCATTACGCACTAATGAAAAACTGTTTTTT. It yields the protein CASSAPLRTNEKLFF.

Ten or more counts support this clone. CDR3 sequence: CASSLLTGAGELFF. In DNA form, the CDR3 reads TGTGCCAGCAGTTTACTGACAGGGGCCGGGGAGCTGTTTTTT. This chain links TRBV27 with TRBJ2-2; 8 bases are a match to TRBD1. With 2 bases clipped from V and 6 bases from J, the junction kept 2 bases outside the gene matches. The CDR3 is 14 amino acids. Germline CDR1 reads MNHEY; CDR2 reads SMNVEV (reference sequence).

The rearrangement links TRBV28 to TRBJ2-1; 8 positions agree with TRBD1. V shed 5 bases and J 6 bases; nucleotides not matched to a gene: 6. The germline gives CDR1 MDHEN, CDR2 SYDVKM. This CDR3 has 14 amino acids. DNA of the CDR3: TGTGCCAGCAGTGGGACCGACAGGGGCAATGAGCAGTTCTTC. Amino acid sequence: CASSGTDRGNEQFF.

The chain carries TRBV5-4 and TRBJ2-1; D may be TRBD2 (6 bases). Per germline, CDR1 SGHNT and CDR2 YYREEE (reference sequence). The CDR3 extends over 14 amino acids. The ends were cut back, 4 bases at V and 1 base at J, with 9 bases in the middle. CDR3 residues: CASSPGTSYNEQFF. The CDR3 coding sequence is TGTGCCAGCAGCCCCGGGACTTCCTACAATGAGCAGTTCTTC.

This clone came up a few times. The chain is built from TRBV6-6 and TRBJ1-2; D perhaps matches TRBD1 (5 bases). The CDR3 consists of 14 residues. Between the trimmed V and J ends, which lost 4 bases and 7 bases, there was a span of 16 bases. Germline V gene lookup returns CDR1 MNHNY and CDR2 SVGAGI (reference sequence). CDR3: CASSWDPAGSGYTF. CDR3 bases: TGTGCCAGCAGTTGGGACCCGGCAGGGTCTGGCTACACCTTC.

This clone was recorded once. Written as DNA, the CDR3 is TGTGCCAGCAGCTTAGCACCGGGATCCTCATACAATGAGCAGTTCTTC. Amino acid sequence: CASSLAPGSSYNEQFF. The chain carries TRBV7-2 and TRBJ2-1, with D possibly matching TRBD2 (5 bases). The V end was cut by 0 bases, the J end by 4 bases, with 13 bases between. In germline, CDR1 is SGHTA, CDR2 FQGNSA. The CDR3 consists of 16 residues.

Only a few counts were recorded for this clone. The chain recombines TRBV10-3 with TRBJ1-5; 7 bases match TRBD1. Germline values: CDR1 ENHRY, CDR2 SYGVKD. CDR3 length equals 14 residues. J was trimmed by 4 bases and V by 6 bases; bases with no gene match: 6. This CDR3 is CAIRDTGENQPQHF. CDR3 nucleotide sequence: TGTGCCATCAGAGATACAGGGGAGAATCAGCCCCAGCATTTT.

This clone was counted between two and nine times. The chain employs TRBV7-6 and TRBJ2-2; no reliable D call. The germline V gene has CDR1 SGHVS and CDR2 FNYEAQ. V was cut by 4 bases and J by 1 base, with 7 bases left in between. The CDR3 length is 14 residues. CDR3 in DNA: TGTGCCAGCAGCTCCCACGAGAACACCGGGGAGCTGTTTTTT. It is translated as CASSSHENTGELFF.

Only one count was recorded for this clone. This chain links TRBV12-5 with TRBJ2-1; D remains unclear. The CDR3 is 11 residues long. V lost 7 bases and J lost 8, with 9 bases in between. Germline values: CDR1 LGHNT, CDR2 FRNRAP. CDR3 nucleotides: TGTGCTAGTGCTAAGAATTATGAGCAGTTCTTC. Its protein product is CASAKNYEQFF.

The chain is built from TRBV19 and TRBJ1-1; D not certain. The CDR3 spans 13 residues. V was trimmed by 7 bases and J by 2 bases, leaving 11 bases between them. Germline V gene sequence: CDR1 LNHDA, CDR2 SQIVND (reference sequence). CDR3 sequence (DNA): TGTGCCAGTACCTGGACGGACAACACTGAAGCTTTCTTT. Amino acid sequence: CASTWTDNTEAFF.

Of note for this clone: At one end, the junction sequence differs from germline, possibly due to a read error. The genes are TRBV4-2 and TRBJ2-7, with D uncertain. The CDR3 sequence is 15 residues long. CDR1 and CDR2 from the germline V gene are LGHNA and YNFKEQ. The CDR3 loop is CTSSQEGDVSCEQYF. CDR3 nucleotides: TGTACCAGCAGCCAAGAAGGAGATGTATCCTGCGAGCAGTACTTC.

As to this clone: One end of the junction is discordant with germline, which a read error may explain. The same CDR3 can be traced to other DNA sequences in this sample. The CDR3 sequence: CASSWTVGANVLTF. CDR3 sequence (DNA): TGTGCCAGCAGCTGGACAGTTGGGGCCAACGTCCTGACCTTC. V is TRBV11-2 and J is TRBJ2-6, with a tentative D call TRBD1 (6 bases). The germline V gene has CDR1 SGHAT and CDR2 FQNNGV. The CDR3 contains 14 residues.

This chain links TRBV5-4 with TRBJ2-2; D not resolved. The CDR3 has 13 amino acids. Germline CDR1 and CDR2: SGHNT and YYREEE (reference sequence). The V and J ends lost 0 bases and 6 bases respectively, with 6 bases between them. This chain's CDR3 is CASSLAMSGELFF. Written as DNA, the CDR3 is TGTGCCAGCAGCTTGGCCATGTCCGGGGAGCTGTTTTTT.

This chain connects TRBV7-3 to TRBJ2-1, with 8 bases fitting TRBD1. Trimming took 5 bases from V and 0 from J; bases not matched to a gene: 3. This CDR3 contains 15 residues. Germline V gives CDR1 SGHTA, CDR2 FQGTGA. The CDR3 reads CASSRQGTSYNEQFF. The CDR3 DNA reads TGTGCCAGCAGCCGACAGGGGACCTCCTACAATGAGCAGTTCTTC.

This clone was detected a few times. V and J are TRBV28 and TRBJ2-7; D unresolved. The CDR3 spans 14 residues. V shed 0 bases and J shed 2 bases, with 8 bases lying between them. CDR1 is MDHEN and CDR2 is SYDVKM in the germline V gene. In DNA, the CDR3 is TGTGCCAGCAGTTTATGGGGCAAACCCTACGAGCAGTACTTC. As protein: CASSLWGKPYEQYF.

The rearrangement uses TRBV29-1 and TRBJ2-1, with D perhaps matching TRBD1 (6 bases). Germline values: CDR1 SQVTM, CDR2 ANQGSEA. V shed 7 bases and J shed 7 bases, with 17 bases lying between them. This CDR3 has 13 amino acids. The CDR3 is CSAGRGRGNEQFF. CDR3 coding DNA: TGCAGCGCTGGGAGAGGCAGGGGAAATGAGCAGTTCTTC.

In its sample, this clone was seen a few times. The CDR3 reads CASSPGVETQYF. The CDR3 DNA reads TGTGCCAGCAGCCCAGGGGTAGAGACCCAGTACTTC. The chain employs TRBV7-9 and TRBJ2-5; maybe TRBD1 (6 bases). From germline, CDR1 is SEHNR and CDR2 FQNEAQ (reference sequence). V was trimmed by 5 bases and J by 4 bases, leaving 8 bases between them. The CDR3 contains 12 residues.

V and J are TRBV4-1 and TRBJ2-2; D ambiguous. The CDR3 covers 16 residues. Trimming cost V 1 base and J 3 bases, with 12 bases left between them. Germline V gene data show CDR1 as MGHRA and CDR2 as YSYEKL. CDR3 in DNA: TGCGCCAGCAGCCAAGTGGTGGGTTCGGACACCGGGGAGCTGTTTTTT. Residues: CASSQVVGSDTGELFF.